A selection of T cell receptor beta chains follows, all from one sample in a study of Graves' ophthalmopathy and Graves' hyperthyroidism. TCRdb used MiXCR to reprocess the multiplex PCR reads, holding one entry per CDR3 protein. The sample records about 700,000 distinct CDR3 sequences, roughly 39% being singletons. The sample taken for sequencing was peripheral blood. The receptors stem from an adult man with Graves' ophthalmopathy. CDR3s include the opening cysteine and the closing phenylalanine or tryptophan. A D gene is named only where the DNA matches it firmly. Size is omitted from some rows. Given values are once, few, many or a class for expanded clones.

abundance: many
v_gene: TRBV7-2
j_gene: TRBJ1-1
d_gene: TRBD1
CDR3nt: TGTGCCAGCAGCTTAGCCTATACAGGGGGTACTGAAGCTTTCTTT
CDR3aa: CASSLAYTGGTEAFF

abundance: .
v_gene: TRBV10-3
j_gene: TRBJ2-3
d_gene: TRBD2
CDR3nt: TGTGCCACCAAAGCGGGGGCTAGCACAGATACGCAGTATTTT
CDR3aa: CATKAGASTDTQYF

abundance: many
v_gene: TRBV20-1
j_gene: TRBJ2-5
d_gene: .
CDR3nt: TGCAGTGCTAGAGATCCGGTTCAAGAGACCCAGTACTTC
CDR3aa: CSARDPVQETQYF

abundance: few
v_gene: TRBV25-1
j_gene: TRBJ1-6
d_gene: .
CDR3nt: TGTGCCAGCAGTGAATGGGGGAATTCACCCCTCCACTTT
CDR3aa: CASSEWGNSPLHF

abundance: .
v_gene: TRBV7-3
j_gene: TRBJ1-6
d_gene: .
CDR3nt: TGTGCCAGCAGACTGCCCCGGGACTGGGATAATTCACCCCTCCACTTT
CDR3aa: CASRLPRDWDNSPLHF

abundance: few
v_gene: TRBV7-6
j_gene: TRBJ2-7
d_gene: TRBD2
CDR3nt: TGTGCCAGCAGCTTAGCGTTAGCGGGGAGAATTTACGAGCAGTACTTC
CDR3aa: CASSLALAGRIYEQYF

abundance: few
v_gene: TRBV24-1
j_gene: TRBJ1-4
d_gene: .
CDR3nt: .
CDR3aa: CATSDTRTGGLMKNCFF

abundance: many
v_gene: TRBV14
j_gene: TRBJ1-1
d_gene: .
CDR3nt: TGTGCCAGCAGCCAAGATTGGGCCCAGGGAGCTTTCTTT
CDR3aa: CASSQDWAQGAFF

abundance: many
v_gene: TRBV12-3/TRBV12-4
j_gene: TRBJ1-2
d_gene: TRBD1
CDR3nt: TGTGCCAGCAGCTTCCCAGGGGGTCATGGCTACACCTTC
CDR3aa: CASSFPGGHGYTF

abundance: .
v_gene: TRBV5-8
j_gene: TRBJ2-2
d_gene: .
CDR3nt: TGTGCCAGCAGCTTTGTATCGGAGAACACCGGGGAGCTGTTTTTT
CDR3aa: CASSFVSENTGELFF

abundance: many
v_gene: TRBV7-9
j_gene: TRBJ2-2
d_gene: .
CDR3nt: TGTGCCAGCACCCGGGAAGGGGTGACCGGGGAGCTGTTTTTT
CDR3aa: CASTREGVTGELFF

abundance: many
v_gene: TRBV2
j_gene: TRBJ1-6
d_gene: .
CDR3nt: TGTGCCAGCAGTGGAGGGAATAGGAATTCACCCCTCCACTTT
CDR3aa: CASSGGNRNSPLHF

abundance: .
v_gene: TRBV25-1
j_gene: TRBJ1-4
d_gene: .
CDR3nt: TGTGCCAGCTCACCCGGGCGTGGTAATGAAAAACTGTTTTTT
CDR3aa: CASSPGRGNEKLFF

abundance: many
v_gene: TRBV2
j_gene: TRBJ2-7
d_gene: TRBD1
CDR3nt: TGTGCCAGCACGGGACAGCCCTACGAGCAGTACTTC
CDR3aa: CASTGQPYEQYF

abundance: .
v_gene: TRBV29-1
j_gene: TRBJ1-4
d_gene: TRBD1
CDR3nt: TGCAGCGTTGAAACCAGGGGGCTCGGAAAAAAACTGTTTTTT
CDR3aa: CSVETRGLGKKLFF

abundance: .
v_gene: TRBV6-6
j_gene: TRBJ1-1
d_gene: .
CDR3nt: TGTGCCAGCTCACCGGAGGAGTTTTACACTGAAGCTTTCTTT
CDR3aa: CASSPEEFYTEAFF

abundance: many
v_gene: TRBV12-3/TRBV12-4
j_gene: TRBJ2-7
d_gene: .
CDR3nt: TGTGCCAGCAGCAACCCCGGGAGAGAGCAGTACTTC
CDR3aa: CASSNPGREQYF